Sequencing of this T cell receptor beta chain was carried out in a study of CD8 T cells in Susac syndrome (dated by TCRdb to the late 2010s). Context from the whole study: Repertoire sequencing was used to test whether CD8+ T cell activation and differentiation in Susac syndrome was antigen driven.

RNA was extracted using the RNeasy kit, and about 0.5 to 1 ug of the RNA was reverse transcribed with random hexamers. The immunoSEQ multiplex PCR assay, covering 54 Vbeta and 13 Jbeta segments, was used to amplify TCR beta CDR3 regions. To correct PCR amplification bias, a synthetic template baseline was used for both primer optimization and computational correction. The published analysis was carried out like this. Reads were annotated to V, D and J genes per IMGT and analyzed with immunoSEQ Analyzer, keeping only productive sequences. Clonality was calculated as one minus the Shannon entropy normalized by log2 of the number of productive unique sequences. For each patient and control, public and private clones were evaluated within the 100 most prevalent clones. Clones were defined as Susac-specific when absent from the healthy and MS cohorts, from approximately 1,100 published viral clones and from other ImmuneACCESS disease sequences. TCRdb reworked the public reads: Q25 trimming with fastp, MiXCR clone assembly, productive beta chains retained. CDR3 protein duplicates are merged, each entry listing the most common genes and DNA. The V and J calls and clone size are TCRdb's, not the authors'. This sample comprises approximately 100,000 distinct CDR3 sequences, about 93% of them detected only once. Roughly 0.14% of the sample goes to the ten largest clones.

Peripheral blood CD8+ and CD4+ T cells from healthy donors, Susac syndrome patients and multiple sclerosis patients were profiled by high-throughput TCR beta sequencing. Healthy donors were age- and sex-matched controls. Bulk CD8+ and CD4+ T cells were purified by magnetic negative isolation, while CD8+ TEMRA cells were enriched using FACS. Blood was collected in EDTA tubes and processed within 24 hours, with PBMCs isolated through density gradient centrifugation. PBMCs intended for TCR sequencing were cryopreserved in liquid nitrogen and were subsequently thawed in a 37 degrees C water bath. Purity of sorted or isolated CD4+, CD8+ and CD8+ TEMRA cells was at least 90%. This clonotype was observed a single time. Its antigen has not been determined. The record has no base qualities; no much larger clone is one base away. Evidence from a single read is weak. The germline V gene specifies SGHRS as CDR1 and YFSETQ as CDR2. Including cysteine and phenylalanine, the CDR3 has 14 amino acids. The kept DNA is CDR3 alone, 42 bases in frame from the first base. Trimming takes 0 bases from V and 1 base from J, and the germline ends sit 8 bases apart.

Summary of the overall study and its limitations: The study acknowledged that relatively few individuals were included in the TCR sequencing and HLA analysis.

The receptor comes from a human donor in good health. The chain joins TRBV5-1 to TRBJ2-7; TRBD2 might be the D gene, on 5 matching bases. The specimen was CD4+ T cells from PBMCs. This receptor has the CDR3 CASSLAEGSYEQYF. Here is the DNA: TGCGCCAGCAGCTTGGCCGAGGGATCCTACGAGCAGTACTTC.